Below, 5 T cell receptor beta chains from the same sample are listed, as sequenced in a study of T cell changes during pregnancy in multiple sclerosis (dated by TCRdb to between 2017 and 2020). Libraries came from the immunoSEQ multiplex PCR assay. TCRdb limited this immuneACCESS table to in-frame rearrangements with V and J called. A share of clones is missing; checked studies link under half to unresolved V genes, and the rest is unexplained. The sample contains 55,000 to 65,000 clones, roughly 93% of them found a single time. Of the sample, less than 2% is held by the ten largest clones. The sample in question was peripheral blood, obtained after pregnancy. The receptors shown here come from a female donor with multiple sclerosis, enrolled in a pregnancy study.

V is TRBV7-2 and J is TRBJ2-2; 7 bases are a match to TRBD1. Germline-derived CDR1 and CDR2 are SGHTA and FQGNSA. The V segment lost 6 bases and the J segment 1 base; nucleotides outside the gene matches: 2. The CDR3 is 14 amino acids. Here the CDR3 reads CASRRTGNTGELFF. The CDR3 DNA follows: TGTGCCAGCAGACGGACAGGGAACACCGGGGAGCTGTTTTTT. The variable domain in full, completed from reference TRBV7-2 and TRBJ2-2, reads GAGVSQSPSNKVTEKGKDVELRCDPISGHTALYWYRQSLGQGLEFLIYFQGNSAPDKSGLPSDRFSAERTGGSVSTLTIQRTQQEDSAVYLCASRRTGNTGELFFGEGSRLTVL.

V is TRBV5-1 and J is TRBJ2-2; D gene ambiguous. Germline CDR1 SGHRS, CDR2 YFSETQ. Trimming removed 3 bases from V and 0 bases from J, with 6 bases in between. This CDR3 spans 14 amino acids. The CDR3 DNA reads as TGCGCCAGCAGCTCAACACCGAACACCGGGGAGCTGTTTTTT. Amino acids: CASSSTPNTGELFF.

This sequence joins TRBV4-3 and TRBJ2-2, with TRBD2 matching over 9 bases. The trim removed 0 bases at V and 7 bases at J, leaving 6 bases unmatched. The length of the CDR3 is 16 residues. Germline V lookup: CDR1 LGHNA, CDR2 YSLEER. This CDR3 is CASSQDGLATRGELFF. The CDR3 bases are TGCGCCAGCAGCCAAGATGGACTAGCGACACGCGGGGAGCTGTTTTTT.

The chain couples TRBV19 to TRBJ2-7, with a weak D call TRBD2 (6 bases). CDR3 size: 15 residues. The germline V gene encodes CDR1 LNHDA and CDR2 SQIVND (reference sequence). V was trimmed by 4 bases and J by 2 bases, leaving 15 bases between them. CDR3 loop: CASSTRLVGPYEQYF. CDR3 DNA sequence: TGTGCCAGTAGTACGCGACTAGTGGGCCCCTACGAGCAGTACTTC.

The gene calls are TRBV6-6 and TRBJ2-1; TRBD2 aligns across 10 bases. Germline CDR1 MNHNY, CDR2 SVGAGI (reference sequence). V dropped 0 bases and J dropped 6; count of bases not matched to a gene: 5. CDR3 length: 16 amino acids. The CDR3 DNA is TGTGCCAGCAGTTACTCGATCCTAGCGGGGGTCAATGAGCAGTTCTTC. Its translation: CASSYSILAGVNEQFF.